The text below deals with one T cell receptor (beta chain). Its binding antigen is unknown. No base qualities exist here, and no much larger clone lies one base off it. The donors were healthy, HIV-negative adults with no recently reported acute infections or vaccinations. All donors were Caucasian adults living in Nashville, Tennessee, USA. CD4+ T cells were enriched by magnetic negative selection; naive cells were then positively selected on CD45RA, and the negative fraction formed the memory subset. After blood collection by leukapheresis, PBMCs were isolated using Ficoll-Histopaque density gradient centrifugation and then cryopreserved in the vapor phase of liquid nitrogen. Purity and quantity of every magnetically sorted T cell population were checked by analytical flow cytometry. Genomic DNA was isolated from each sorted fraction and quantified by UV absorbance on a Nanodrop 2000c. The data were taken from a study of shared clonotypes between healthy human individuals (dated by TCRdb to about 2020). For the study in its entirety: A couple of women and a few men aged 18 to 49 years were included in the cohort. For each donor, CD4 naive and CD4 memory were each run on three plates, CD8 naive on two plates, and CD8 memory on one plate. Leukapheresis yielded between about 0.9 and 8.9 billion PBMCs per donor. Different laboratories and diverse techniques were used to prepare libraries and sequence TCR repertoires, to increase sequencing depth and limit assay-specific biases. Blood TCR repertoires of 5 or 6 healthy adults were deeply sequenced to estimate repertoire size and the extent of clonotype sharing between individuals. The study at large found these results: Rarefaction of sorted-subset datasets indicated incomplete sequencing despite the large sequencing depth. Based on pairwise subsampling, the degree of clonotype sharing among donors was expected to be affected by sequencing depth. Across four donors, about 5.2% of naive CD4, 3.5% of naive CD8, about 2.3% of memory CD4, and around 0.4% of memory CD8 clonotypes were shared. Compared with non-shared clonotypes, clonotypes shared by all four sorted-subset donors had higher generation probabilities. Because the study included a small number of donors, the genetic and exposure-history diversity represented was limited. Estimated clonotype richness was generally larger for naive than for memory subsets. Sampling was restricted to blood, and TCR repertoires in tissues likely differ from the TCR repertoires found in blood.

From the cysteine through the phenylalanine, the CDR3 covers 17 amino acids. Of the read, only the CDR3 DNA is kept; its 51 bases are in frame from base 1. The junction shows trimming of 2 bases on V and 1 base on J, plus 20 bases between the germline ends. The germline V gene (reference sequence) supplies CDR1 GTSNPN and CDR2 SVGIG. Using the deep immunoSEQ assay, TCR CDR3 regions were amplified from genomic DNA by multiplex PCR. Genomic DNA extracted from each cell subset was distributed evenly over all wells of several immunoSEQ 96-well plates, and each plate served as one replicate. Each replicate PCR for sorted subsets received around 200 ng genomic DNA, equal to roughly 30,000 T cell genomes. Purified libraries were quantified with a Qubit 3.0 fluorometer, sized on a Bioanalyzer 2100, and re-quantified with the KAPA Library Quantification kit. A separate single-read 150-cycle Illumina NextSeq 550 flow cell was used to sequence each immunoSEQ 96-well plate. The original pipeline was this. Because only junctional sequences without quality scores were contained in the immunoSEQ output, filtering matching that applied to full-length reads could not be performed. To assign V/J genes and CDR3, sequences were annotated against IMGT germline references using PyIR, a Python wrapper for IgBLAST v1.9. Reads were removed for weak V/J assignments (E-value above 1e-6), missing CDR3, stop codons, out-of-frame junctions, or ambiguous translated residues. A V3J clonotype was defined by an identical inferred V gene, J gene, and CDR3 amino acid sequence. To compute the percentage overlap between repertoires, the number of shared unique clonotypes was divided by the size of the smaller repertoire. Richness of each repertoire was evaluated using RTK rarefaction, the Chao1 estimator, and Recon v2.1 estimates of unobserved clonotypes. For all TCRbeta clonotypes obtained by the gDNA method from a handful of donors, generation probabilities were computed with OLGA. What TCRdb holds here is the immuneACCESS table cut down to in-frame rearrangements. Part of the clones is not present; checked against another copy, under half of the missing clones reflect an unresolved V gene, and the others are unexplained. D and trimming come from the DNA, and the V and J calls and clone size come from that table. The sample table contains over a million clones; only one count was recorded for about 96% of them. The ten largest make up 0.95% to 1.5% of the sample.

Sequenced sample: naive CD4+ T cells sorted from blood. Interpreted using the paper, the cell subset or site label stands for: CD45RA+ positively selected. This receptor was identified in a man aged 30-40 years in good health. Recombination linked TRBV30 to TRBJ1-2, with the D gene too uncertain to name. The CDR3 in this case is CAWSLPLRGSLNYGYTF. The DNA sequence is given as TGTGCCTGGAGTTTACCTCTTCGCGGCAGCCTTAACTATGGCTACACCTTC.